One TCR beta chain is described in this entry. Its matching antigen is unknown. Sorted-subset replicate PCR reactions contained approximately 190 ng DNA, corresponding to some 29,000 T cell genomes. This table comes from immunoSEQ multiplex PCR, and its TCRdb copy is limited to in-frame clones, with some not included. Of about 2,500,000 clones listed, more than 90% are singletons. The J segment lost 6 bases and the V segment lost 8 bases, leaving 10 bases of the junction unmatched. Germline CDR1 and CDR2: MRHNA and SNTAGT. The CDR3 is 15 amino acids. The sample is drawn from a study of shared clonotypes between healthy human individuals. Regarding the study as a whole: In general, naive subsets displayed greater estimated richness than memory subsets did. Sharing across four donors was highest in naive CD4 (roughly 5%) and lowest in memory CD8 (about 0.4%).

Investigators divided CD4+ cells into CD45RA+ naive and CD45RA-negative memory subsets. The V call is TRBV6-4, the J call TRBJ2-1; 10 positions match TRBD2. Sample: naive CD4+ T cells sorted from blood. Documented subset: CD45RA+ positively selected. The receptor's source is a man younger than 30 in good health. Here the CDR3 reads CASSPLAGVGNEQFF. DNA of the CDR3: TGTGCCAGCTCCCCGCTAGCGGGGGTCGGCAATGAGCAGTTCTTC.